This T cell receptor beta chain was captured by sequencing in a study of cytomegalovirus exposure and HLA in healthy donors. Study conclusions and caveats: In vitro confirmation showed a few CMV-associated chains to be CMV antigen specific. Later work showed greater clonal expansion in HLA-associated TCR beta chains than in equally common others.

A word on this clone: The antigen remains unidentified.

A multiplex PCR was run with 60 Vbeta primers and 13 Jbeta primers. TCRdb keeps only in-frame clones here, not all; method: immunoSEQ multiplex PCR. The sample has 100,000 to 150,000 clones, about three quarters seen once. V shed 5 bases and J shed 0 bases, with 7 bases lying between them. Germline CDR1 reads SEHNR; CDR2 reads FQNEAQ (reference sequence). There are 14 residues in the CDR3. Donors counted as nominally healthy when sampled, yet unrecorded immune exposures were likely. The chain employs TRBV7-9 and TRBJ2-2, with TRBD1 as a possible D gene (5 bases). What was sequenced was PBMCs. The clonotype comes from a man in his forties in good health and CMV-seropositive. The CDR3 here is CASSAGTNTGELFF. The CDR3 coding sequence is TGTGCCAGCAGCGCAGGGACGAACACCGGGGAGCTGTTTTTT.